Included here is one T cell receptor beta chain sequence, with context. No antigen is known for it. This sample was taken from a study of tumor and adjacent non-tumor tissue in lung cancer. Turning to the study itself: Samples averaged about 3.8 million productive TCRbeta reads each.

Study-level results: Top 100 clones took a larger repertoire share in normal lung. Shorter survival was associated with higher TCR diversity in tumors. Significantly higher TCR diversity was found in tumor than normal lung.

The CDR3 spans 16 residues. The germline V and J ends were trimmed by 8 bases and 4 bases, with 21 bases remaining between them. In germline, CDR1 is MDHEN, CDR2 SYDVKM. The template was RNA from unsorted bulk tissue. This non-tumor lung sample came from over 3 cm beyond the tumor edge. Three rounds of nested PCR, following a modified ARM-PCR protocol, produced the TCRbeta library. Each CDR3 protein gets one entry after TCRdb re-called the multiplex PCR reads with MiXCR. The sample records under 75,000 distinct CDR3 sequences, under 70% being singletons. Sequencing was done on a sample of distant non-tumor lung tissue. This sequence originates from a woman aged 50 to 60 with non-small cell lung cancer. The V call is TRBV28, the J call TRBJ1-5, with D perhaps TRBD1 (5 bases). Here the CDR3 DNA reads TGTGCCAGCTGTCTAACAATCAGGGCTACGAATCAGCCCCAGCATTTT. This sequence encodes CASCLTIRATNQPQHF.